This T cell receptor beta chain emerged from a study of blood T cells in healthy people across ages. Combining a sample-barcoded 5' primer with a J-beta primer mix, a second PCR ran for roughly 7 to 12 cycles. TCRdb re-called the 5' RACE reads with MiXCR, one entry per CDR3 protein. The sample carries approximately 820,000 distinct CDR3 sequences, roughly 44% recorded once. Points from the study as a whole: The study could not conclusively compare naive and antigen-experienced cells, given its unsorted PBMCs. Strongly correlated with naive T cell percentage was TCR beta diversity. Per million T cells, TCR beta diversity dropped roughly linearly as age increased.

On this clonotype: Its antigen is undetermined.

Unmatched junction bases numbered 10, after V lost 4 bases and J lost 1 base. The CDR3 length is 18 residues. Germline V lookup: CDR1 SEHNR, CDR2 FQNEAQ (reference sequence). Sequenced sample: blood. This chain connects TRBV7-9 to TRBJ2-3; 11 positions agree with TRBD1. This TCR was recovered from a man aged 55 to 70 in good health. CDR3 amino acids: CASSYRDRGYEGTDTQYF. The CDR3, as DNA: TGTGCCAGCAGCTATAGGGACAGGGGGTATGAAGGCACAGATACGCAGTATTTT. The full variable domain, completed using reference TRBV7-9 and TRBJ2-3, is DTGVSQNPRHKITKRGQNVTFRCDPISEHNRLYWYRQTLGQGPEFLTYFQNEAQLEKSRLLSDRFSAERPKGSFSTLEIQRTEQGDSAMYLCASSYRDRGYEGTDTQYFGPGTRLTVL.